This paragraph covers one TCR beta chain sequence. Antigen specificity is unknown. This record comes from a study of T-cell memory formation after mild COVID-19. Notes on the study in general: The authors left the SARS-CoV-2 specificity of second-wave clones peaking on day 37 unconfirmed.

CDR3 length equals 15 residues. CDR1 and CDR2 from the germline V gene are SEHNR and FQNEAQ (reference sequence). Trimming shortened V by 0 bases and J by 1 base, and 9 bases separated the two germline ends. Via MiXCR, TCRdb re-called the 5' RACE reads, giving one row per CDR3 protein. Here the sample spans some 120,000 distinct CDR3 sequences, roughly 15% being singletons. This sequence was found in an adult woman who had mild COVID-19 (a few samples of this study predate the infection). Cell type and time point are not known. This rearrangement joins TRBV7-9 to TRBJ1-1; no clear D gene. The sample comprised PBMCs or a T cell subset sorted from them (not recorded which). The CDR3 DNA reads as TGTGCCAGCAGCTTAGCGGTAGGTCAGAACACTGAAGCTTTCTTT. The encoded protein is CASSLAVGQNTEAFF.